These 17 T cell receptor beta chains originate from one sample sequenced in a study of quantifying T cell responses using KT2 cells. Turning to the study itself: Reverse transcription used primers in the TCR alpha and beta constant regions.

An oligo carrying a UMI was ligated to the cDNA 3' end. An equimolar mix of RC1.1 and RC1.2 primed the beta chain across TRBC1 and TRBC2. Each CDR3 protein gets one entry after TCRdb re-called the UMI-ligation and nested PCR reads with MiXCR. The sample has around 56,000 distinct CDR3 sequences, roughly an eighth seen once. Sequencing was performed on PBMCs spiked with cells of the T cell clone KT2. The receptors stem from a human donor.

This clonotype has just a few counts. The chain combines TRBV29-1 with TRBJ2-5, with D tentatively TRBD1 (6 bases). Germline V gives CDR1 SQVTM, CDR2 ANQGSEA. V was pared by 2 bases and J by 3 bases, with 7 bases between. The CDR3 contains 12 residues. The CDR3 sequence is CSVEQGKETQYF. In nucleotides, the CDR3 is TGCAGCGTTGAACAGGGGAAAGAGACCCAGTACTTC.

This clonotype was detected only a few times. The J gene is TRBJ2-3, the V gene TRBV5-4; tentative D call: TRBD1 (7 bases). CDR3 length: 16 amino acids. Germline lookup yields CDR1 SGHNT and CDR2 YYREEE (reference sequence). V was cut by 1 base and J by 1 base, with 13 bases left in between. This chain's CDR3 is CASSLIGGGGTDTQYF. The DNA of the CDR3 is TGTGCCAGCAGCTTGATAGGGGGCGGGGGCACAGATACGCAGTATTTT.

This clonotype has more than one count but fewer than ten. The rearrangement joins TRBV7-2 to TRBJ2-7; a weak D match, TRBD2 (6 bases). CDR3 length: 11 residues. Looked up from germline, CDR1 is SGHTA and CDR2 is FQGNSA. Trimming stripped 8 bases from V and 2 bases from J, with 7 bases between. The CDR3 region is CASGGTYEQYF. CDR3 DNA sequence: TGTGCCAGCGGGGGGACCTACGAGCAGTACTTC.

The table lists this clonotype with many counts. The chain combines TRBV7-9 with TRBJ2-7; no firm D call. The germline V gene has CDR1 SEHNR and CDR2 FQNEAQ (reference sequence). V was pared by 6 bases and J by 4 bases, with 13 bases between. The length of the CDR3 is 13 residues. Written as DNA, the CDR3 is TGTGCCAGCAGTGGCGGCAGTGCGTACGAGCAGTACTTC. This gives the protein CASSGGSAYEQYF.

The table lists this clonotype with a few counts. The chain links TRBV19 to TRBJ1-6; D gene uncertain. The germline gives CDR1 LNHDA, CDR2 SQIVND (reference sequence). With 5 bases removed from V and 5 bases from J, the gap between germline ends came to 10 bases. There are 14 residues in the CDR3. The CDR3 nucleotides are TGTGCCAGTAGTGCTTCGGGGAATAATTCACCCCTCCACTTT. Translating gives CASSASGNNSPLHF.

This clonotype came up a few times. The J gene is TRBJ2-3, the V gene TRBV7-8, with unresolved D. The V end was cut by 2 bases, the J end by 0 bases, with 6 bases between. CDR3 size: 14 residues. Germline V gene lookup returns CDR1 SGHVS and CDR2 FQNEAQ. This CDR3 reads CASSLRASTDTQYF. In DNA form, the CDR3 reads TGTGCCAGCAGCTTACGGGCTAGCACAGATACGCAGTATTTT.

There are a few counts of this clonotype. CDR3 region: CASTLTSGTYNEQFF. CDR3 nucleotide sequence: TGTGCCAGCACCCTTACTAGCGGGACCTACAATGAGCAGTTCTTC. The V call is TRBV12-3 or TRBV12-4, the J call TRBJ2-1; 10 bases agree with TRBD2. The trim removed 7 bases at V and 2 bases at J, leaving 5 bases unmatched. The CDR3 length is 15 residues.

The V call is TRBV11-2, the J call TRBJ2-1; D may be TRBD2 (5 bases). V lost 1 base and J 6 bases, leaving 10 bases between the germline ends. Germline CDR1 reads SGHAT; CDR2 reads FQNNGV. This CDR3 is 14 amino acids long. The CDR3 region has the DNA TGTGCCAGCAGCTTAGTAAGTAGCGTCAATGAGCAGTTCTTC. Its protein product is CASSLVSSVNEQFF. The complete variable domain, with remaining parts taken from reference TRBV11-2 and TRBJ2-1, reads EAGVAQSPRYKIIEKRQSVAFWCNPISGHATLYWYQQILGQGPKLLIQFQNNGVVDDSQLPKDRFSAERLKGVDSTLKIQPAKLEDSAVYLCASSLVSSVNEQFFGPGTRLTVL.

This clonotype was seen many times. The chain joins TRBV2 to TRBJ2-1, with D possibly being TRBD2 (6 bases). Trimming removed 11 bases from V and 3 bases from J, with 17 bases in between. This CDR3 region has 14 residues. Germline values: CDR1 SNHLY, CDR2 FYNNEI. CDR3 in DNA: TGTGCCGGAAGCCGGGGGATAAGCTACAATGAGCAGTTCTTC. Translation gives CAGSRGISYNEQFF.

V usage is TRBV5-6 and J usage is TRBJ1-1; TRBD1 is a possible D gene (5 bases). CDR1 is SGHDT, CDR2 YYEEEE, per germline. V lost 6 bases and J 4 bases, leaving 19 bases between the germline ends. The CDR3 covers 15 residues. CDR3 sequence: CASTPPFGGRTEAFF. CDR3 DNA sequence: TGTGCCAGCACCCCGCCGTTTGGGGGTCGCACTGAAGCTTTCTTT.

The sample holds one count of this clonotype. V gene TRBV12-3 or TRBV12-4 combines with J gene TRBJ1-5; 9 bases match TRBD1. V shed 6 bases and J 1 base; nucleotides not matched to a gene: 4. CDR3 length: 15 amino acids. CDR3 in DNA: TGTGCCAGCAGATCCGGGACAGGGAGCAATCAGCCCCAGCATTTT. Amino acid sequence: CASRSGTGSNQPQHF.

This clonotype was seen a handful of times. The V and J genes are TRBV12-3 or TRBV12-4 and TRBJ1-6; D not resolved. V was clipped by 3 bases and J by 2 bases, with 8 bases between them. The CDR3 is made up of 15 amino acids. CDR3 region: CASSLDRPYNSPLHF. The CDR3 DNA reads TGTGCCAGCAGTTTGGACCGGCCCTATAATTCACCCCTCCACTTT.

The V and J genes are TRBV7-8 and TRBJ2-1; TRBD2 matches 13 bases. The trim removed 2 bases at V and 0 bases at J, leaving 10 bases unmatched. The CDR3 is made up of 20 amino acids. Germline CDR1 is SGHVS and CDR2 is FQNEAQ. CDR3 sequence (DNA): TGTGCCAGCAGCTTAACGGGACTAGCGGGGTTCTTATCCTCCTACAATGAGCAGTTCTTC. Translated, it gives CASSLTGLAGFLSSYNEQFF.

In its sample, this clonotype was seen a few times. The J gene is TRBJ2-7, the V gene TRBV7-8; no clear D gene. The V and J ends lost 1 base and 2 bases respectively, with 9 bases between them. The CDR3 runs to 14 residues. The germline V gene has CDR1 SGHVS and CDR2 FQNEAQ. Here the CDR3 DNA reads TGTGCCAGCAGCTTAGGCTCCGCCACCTACGAGCAGTACTTC. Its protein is CASSLGSATYEQYF.

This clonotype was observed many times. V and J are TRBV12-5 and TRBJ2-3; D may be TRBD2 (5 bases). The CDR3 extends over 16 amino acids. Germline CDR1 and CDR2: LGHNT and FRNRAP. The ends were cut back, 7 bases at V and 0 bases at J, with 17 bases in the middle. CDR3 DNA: TGTGCTAGTGCCCTTGGACTCCAGCAGAGCACAGATACGCAGTATTTT. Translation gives CASALGLQQSTDTQYF. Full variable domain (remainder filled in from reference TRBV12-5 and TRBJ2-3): DARVTQTPRHKVTEMGQEVTMRCQPILGHNTVFWYRQTMMQGLELLAYFRNRAPLDDSGMPKDRFSAEMPDATLATLKIQPSEPRDSAVYFCASALGLQQSTDTQYFGPGTRLTVL.

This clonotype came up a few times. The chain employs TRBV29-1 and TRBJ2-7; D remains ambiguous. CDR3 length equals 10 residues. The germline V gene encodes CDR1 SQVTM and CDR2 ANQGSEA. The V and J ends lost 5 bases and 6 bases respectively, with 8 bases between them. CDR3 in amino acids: CSVKDAEQYF. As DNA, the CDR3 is TGCAGCGTTAAGGATGCCGAGCAGTACTTC.

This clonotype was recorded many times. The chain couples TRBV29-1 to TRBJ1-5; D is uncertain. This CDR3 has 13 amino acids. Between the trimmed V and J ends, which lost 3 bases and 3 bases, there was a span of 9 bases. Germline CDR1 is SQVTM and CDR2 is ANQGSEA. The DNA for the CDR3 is TGCAGCGTTGAGGAGGGAGTCAATCAGCCCCAGCATTTT. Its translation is CSVEEGVNQPQHF.